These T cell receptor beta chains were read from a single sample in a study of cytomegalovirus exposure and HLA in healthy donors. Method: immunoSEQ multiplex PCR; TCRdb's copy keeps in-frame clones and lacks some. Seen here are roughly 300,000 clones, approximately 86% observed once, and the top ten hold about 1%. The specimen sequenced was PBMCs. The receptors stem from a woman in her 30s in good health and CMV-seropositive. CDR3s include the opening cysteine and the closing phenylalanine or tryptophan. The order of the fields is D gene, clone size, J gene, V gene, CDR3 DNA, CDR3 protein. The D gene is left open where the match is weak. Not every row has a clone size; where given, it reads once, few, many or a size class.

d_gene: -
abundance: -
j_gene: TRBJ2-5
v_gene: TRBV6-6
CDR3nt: TGTGCCAGCAACCTCGGGCAGCGGCAAGAGACCCAGTACTTC
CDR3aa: CASNLGQRQETQYF

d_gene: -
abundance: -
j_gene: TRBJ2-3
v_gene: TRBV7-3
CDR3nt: TGTGCCAGCAGCTTAAAAGGGGTTCGCACAGATACGCAGTATTTT
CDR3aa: CASSLKGVRTDTQYF

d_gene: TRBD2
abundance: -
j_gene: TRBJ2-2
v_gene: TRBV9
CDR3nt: TGTGCCAGCAGCGTAGTTGGGACTAGCGAGGCCGGGGAGCTGTTTTTT
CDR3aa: CASSVVGTSEAGELFF

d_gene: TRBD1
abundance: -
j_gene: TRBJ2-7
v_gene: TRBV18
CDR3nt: TGTGCCAGCTCACCGACAGGGACAGGCTACGAGCAGTACTTC
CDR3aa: CASSPTGTGYEQYF

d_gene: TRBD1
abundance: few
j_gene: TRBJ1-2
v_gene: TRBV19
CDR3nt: TGTGCCAGTAGTACCCAGTCTGGGACAGCTGGCTACACCTTC
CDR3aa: CASSTQSGTAGYTF

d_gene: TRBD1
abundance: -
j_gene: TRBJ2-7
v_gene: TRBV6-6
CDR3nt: TGTGCCAGCAGTTACCCACCGGGACAGACCTACGAGCAGTACTTC
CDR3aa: CASSYPPGQTYEQYF

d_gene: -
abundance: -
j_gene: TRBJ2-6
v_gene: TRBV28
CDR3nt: TGTGCCAGCAGACTCTCGGGCCCTGGGGCCAACGTCCTGACTTTC
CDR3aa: CASRLSGPGANVLTF

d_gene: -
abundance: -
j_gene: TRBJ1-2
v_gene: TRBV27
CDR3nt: TGTGCCAGCAGTTTTCTGGAGGGCTATGGCTACACCTTC
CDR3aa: CASSFLEGYGYTF

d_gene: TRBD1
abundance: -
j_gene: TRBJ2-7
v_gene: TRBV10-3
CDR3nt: TGTGCCATCAGTGAGCTGGGACAGGGGTCCTACGAGCAGTACTTC
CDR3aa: CAISELGQGSYEQYF

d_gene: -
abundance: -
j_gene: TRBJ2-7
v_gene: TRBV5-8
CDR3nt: TGTGCCAGCAGCTCTGGTTTGGGGGGACTTGCCCTTAACGAGCAGTACTTC
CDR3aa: CASSSGLGGLALNEQYF

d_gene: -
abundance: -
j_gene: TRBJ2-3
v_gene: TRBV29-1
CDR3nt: TGCAGCGTTGAAGATCCGGAAGGGGAGTCGGGCGATACGCAGTATTTT
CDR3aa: CSVEDPEGESGDTQYF

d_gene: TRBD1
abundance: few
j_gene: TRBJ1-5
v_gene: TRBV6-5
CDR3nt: TGTGCCAGCAGATCGACAGGGATGAGCAATCAGCCCCAGCATTTT
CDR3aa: CASRSTGMSNQPQHF

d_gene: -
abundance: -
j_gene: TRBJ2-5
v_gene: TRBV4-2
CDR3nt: TGTGCCAGCAGCCAAGGGGAGGACTCTATGGAGACCCAGTACTTC
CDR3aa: CASSQGEDSMETQYF

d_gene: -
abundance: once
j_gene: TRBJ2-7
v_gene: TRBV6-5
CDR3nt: TGTGCCAGCAGTTATGTTGGAAGTGGGTACGAGCAGTACTTC
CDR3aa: CASSYVGSGYEQYF

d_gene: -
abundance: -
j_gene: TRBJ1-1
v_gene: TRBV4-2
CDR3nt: TGTGCCAGCAGCCCTGGGGTAGTCGTGGGTAACACTGAAGCTTTCTTT
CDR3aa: CASSPGVVVGNTEAFF

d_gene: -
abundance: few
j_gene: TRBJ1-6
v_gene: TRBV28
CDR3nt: TGTGCCAGCAGTTTATTGGGCAGGTCTAATTCACCCCTCCACTTT
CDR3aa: CASSLLGRSNSPLHF

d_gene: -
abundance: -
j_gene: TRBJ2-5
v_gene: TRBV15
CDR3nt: TGTGCCACCAGCAGAGATGTGGGAGCCGTGGAGACCCAGTACTTC
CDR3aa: CATSRDVGAVETQYF

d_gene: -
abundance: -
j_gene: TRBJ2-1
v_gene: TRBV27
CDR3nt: TGTGCCAGCAGTTTGGGAAACAATGAGCAGTTCTTC
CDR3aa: CASSLGNNEQFF

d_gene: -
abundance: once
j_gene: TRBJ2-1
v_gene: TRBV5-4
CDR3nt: TGTGCCAGCAGCTTCGTACAGCCCGCCATGGGTGAGCAGTTCTTC
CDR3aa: CASSFVQPAMGEQFF

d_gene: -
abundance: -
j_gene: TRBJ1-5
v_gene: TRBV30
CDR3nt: TGTGCCTGGAGTCAGGGGTCCCGTTCAAGCAATCAGCCCCAGCATTTT
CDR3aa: CAWSQGSRSSNQPQHF

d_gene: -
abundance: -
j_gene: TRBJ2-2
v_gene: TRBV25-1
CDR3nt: TGTGCCAGCAGTAGTCCGCGGGGATTCACCGGGGAGCTGTTTTTT
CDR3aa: CASSSPRGFTGELFF

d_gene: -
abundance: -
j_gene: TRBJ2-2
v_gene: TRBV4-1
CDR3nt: TGCGCCAGCAGCCTGGCTGTGAACACCGGGGAGCTGTTTTTT
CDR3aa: CASSLAVNTGELFF

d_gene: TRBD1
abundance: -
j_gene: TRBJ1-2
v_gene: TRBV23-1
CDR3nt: TGCGCCAGCAGTCTAGGTACGGGACAGGGGGCTTTGTATGGCTACACCTTC
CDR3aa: CASSLGTGQGALYGYTF

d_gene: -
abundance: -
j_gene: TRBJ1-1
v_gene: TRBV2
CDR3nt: TGTGCCAGCACCGCTGCAAACTTGAACACTGAAGCTTTCTTT
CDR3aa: CASTAANLNTEAFF

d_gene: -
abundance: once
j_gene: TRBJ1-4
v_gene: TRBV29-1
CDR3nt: TGCAGCGTTGTTAGAACTGACGAAAAACTGTTTTTT
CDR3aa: CSVVRTDEKLFF

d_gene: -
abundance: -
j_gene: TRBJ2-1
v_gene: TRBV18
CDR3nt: TGTGCCAGCTCACCAGGACCAAGATCGGGGTTCAATGAGCAGTTCTTC
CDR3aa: CASSPGPRSGFNEQFF

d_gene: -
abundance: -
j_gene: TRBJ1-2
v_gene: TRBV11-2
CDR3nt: TGTGCCAGCAGCGATCAAAAGCTCCATGGCTACACCTTC
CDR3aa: CASSDQKLHGYTF

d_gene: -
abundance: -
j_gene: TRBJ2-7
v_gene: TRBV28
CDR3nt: TGTGCCAGCAGTTTAGGGAGGGGGCCCCTTTACGAGCAGTACTTC
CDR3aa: CASSLGRGPLYEQYF

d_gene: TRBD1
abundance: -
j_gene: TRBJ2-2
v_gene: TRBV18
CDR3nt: TGTGCCAGCTCACCACCTTCTACCGGGACAGGTCTCACCGGGGAGCTGTTTTTT
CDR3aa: CASSPPSTGTGLTGELFF

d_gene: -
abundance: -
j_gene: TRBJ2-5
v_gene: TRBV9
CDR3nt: TGTGCCAGCAGCGTAGGGGGGAGCGAGGGGGAGACCCAGTACTTC
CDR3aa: CASSVGGSEGETQYF

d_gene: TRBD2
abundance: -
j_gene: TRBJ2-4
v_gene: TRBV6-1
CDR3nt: TGTGCCAGCAGTGACGGGACTAGCGGGAGGGCCGCCAAAAACATTCAGTACTTC
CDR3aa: CASSDGTSGRAAKNIQYF

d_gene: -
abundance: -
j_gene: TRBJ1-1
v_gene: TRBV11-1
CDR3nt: TGTGCCAGCAGCTTCACAGGGAGTGAAGCTTTCTTT
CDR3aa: CASSFTGSEAFF

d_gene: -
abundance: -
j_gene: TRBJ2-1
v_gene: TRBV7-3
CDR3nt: TGTGCCAGCAGCTTAATCGGGGGATTGGGCAATGAGCAGTTCTTC
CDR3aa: CASSLIGGLGNEQFF

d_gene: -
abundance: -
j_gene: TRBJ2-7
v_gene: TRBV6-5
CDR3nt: TGTGCCAGCAGTCCGGACATGTCCTACGAGCAGTACTTC
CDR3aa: CASSPDMSYEQYF

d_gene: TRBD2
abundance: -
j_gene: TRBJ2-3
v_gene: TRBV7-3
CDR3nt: TGTGCCAGCAGCTCCTTAGCGGGGGGAAACCCAGATACGCAGTATTTT
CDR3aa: CASSSLAGGNPDTQYF

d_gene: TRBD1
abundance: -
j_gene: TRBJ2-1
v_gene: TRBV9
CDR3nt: TGTGCCAGCAGCGACCGGGACAGGGGGCAGGATGTAACCTACAATGAGCAGTTCTTC
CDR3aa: CASSDRDRGQDVTYNEQFF

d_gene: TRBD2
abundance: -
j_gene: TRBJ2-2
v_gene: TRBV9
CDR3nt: TGTGCCAGCAGCGTACCCGCTAGCGGGAGTTCCGGGGAGCTGTTTTTT
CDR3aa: CASSVPASGSSGELFF

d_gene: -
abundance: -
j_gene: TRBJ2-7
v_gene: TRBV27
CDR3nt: TGTGCCAGCAGTGGCCGGGTCCTCTACGAGCAGTACTTC
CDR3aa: CASSGRVLYEQYF

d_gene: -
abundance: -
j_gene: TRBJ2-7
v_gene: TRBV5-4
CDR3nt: TGTGCCAGCAGCTCCACGCACGACATCACCTACGAGCAGTACTTC
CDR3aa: CASSSTHDITYEQYF

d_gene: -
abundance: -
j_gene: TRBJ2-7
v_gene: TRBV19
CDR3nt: TGTGCCAGTAGTCCCTCCTCCATGTCCTACGAGCAGTACTTC
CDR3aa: CASSPSSMSYEQYF

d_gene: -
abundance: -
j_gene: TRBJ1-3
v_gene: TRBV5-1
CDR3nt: TGCGCCAGCAGCTTGGGGATGGGCTCTGGAAACACCATATATTTT
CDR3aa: CASSLGMGSGNTIYF

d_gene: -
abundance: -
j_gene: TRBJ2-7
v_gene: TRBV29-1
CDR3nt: TGCAGCGTTGCCAATGAGGAGCAGTACTTC
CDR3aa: CSVANEEQYF

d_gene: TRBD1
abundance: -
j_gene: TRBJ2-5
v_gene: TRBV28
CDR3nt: TGTGCCACTCACAGGGGCTTCCAAGAGACCCAGTACTTC
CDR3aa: CATHRGFQETQYF

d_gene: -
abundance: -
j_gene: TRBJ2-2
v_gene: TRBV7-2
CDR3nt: TGTGCCAGCAGCTTAGTGCCCACCACCTTTAGCGGGGAGCTGTTTTTT
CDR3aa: CASSLVPTTFSGELFF

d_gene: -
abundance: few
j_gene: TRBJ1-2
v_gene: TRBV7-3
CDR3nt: TGTGCCAGCAGCTTAGGTCCTAACTATGGCTACACCTTC
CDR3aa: CASSLGPNYGYTF

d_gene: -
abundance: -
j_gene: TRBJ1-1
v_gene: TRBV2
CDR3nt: TGTGCCAGCAGGGCAGGTCTCCCTGAAGCTTTCTTT
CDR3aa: CASRAGLPEAFF

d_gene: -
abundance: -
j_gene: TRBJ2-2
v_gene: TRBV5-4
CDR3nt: TGTGCCAGCAGCCCTCGGAACACCGGGGAGCTGTTTTTT
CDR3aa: CASSPRNTGELFF

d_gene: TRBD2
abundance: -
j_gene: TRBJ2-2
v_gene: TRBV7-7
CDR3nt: TGTGCCAGCAGCCAATCCCCCGGGGGGGGCACCGGGGAGCTGTTTTTT
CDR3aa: CASSQSPGGGTGELFF